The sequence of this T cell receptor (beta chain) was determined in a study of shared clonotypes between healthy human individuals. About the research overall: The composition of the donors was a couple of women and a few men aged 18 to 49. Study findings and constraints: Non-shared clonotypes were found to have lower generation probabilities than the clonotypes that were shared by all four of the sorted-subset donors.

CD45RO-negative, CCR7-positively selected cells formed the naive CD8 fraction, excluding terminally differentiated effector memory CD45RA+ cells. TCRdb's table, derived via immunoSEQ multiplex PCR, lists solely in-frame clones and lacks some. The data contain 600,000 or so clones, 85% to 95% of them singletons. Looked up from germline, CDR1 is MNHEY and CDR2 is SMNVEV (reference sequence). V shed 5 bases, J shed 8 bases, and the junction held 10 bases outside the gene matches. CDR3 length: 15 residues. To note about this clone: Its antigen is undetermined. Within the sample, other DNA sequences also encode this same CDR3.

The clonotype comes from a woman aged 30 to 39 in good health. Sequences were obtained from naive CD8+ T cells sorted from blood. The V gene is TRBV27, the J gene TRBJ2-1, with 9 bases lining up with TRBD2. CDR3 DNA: TGTGCCAGCAGTCTCTTAGCGGGAGCTTTGTATGAGCAGTTCTTC. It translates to CASSLLAGALYEQFF.